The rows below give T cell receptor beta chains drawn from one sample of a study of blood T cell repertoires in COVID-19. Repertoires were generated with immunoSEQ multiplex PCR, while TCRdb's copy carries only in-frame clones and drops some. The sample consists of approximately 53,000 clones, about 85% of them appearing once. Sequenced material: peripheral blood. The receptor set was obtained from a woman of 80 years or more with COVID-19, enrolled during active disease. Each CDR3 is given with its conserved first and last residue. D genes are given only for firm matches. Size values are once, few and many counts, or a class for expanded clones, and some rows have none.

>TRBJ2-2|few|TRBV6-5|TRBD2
CASRSGGAGTGELFF
TGTGCCAGCAGGAGCGGGGGTGCTGGCACCGGGGAGCTGTTTTTT
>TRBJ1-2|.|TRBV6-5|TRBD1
CASSSRGQGVYGYTF
TGTGCCAGCAGTAGCCGAGGACAGGGGGTTTATGGCTACACCTTC
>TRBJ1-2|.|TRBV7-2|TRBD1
CASSNRDRVDGYTF
TGTGCCAGCAGTAACCGGGACAGGGTTGATGGCTACACCTTC
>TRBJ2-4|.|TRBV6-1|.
CASSEALPTKNIQYF
TGTGCCAGCAGTGAAGCGCTTCCTACCAAAAACATTCAGTACTTC
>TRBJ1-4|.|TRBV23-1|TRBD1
CASSHSDRDLNEKLFF
TGCGCCAGCAGTCACTCGGACAGGGACCTTAATGAAAAACTGTTTTTT
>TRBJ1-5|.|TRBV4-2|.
CASSQVGRRQPQHF
TGTGCCAGCAGCCAAGTTGGGCGAAGGCAGCCCCAGCATTTT
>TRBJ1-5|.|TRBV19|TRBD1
CASSSHGTGIGQPQHF
TGTGCCAGTAGTTCACACGGGACAGGGATCGGACAGCCCCAGCATTTT
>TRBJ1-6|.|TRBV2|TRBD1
CASRRDSILEDSPLHF
TGTGCCAGCAGAAGGGACAGCATCCTGGAAGATTCACCCCTCCACTTT
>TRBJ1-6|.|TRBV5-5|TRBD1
CASNPGTVNSPLHF
TGTGCCAGCAACCCGGGGACAGTCAATTCACCCCTCCACTTT
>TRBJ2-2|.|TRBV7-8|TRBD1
CASSDLGGQGATGELFF
TGTGCCAGCAGCGATCTGGGGGGACAGGGGGCCACCGGGGAGCTGTTTTTT
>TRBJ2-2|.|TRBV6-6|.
CASTSRGLKTGELFF
TGTGCCAGCACCAGTCGGGGGTTAAAGACCGGGGAGCTGTTTTTT
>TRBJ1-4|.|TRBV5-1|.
CASSSGVNNEKLFF
TGCGCCAGCAGCTCAGGGGTAAACAATGAAAAACTGTTTTTT
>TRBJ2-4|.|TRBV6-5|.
CASSYSASGKNIQYF
TGTGCCAGCAGTTACTCGGCTTCGGGGAAAAACATTCAGTACTTC
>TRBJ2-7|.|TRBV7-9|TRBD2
CASSLSSAGGRVGSYEQYF
TGTGCCAGCAGCTTAAGCTCAGCGGGGGGCCGTGTGGGGTCCTACGAGCAGTACTTC
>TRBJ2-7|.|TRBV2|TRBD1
CASRDRTGGGHEQYF
TGTGCCAGCAGGGACCGGACAGGAGGTGGCCACGAGCAGTACTTC
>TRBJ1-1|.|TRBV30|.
CAWTRGSLNTEAFF
TGTGCCTGGACGCGGGGCAGCCTGAACACTGAAGCTTTCTTT
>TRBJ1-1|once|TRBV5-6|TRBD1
CASSTGGLDTEAFF
TGTGCCAGCAGTACAGGGGGCCTGGACACTGAAGCTTTCTTT
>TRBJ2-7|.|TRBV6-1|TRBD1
CASSEAGQGANEQYF
TGTGCCAGCAGTGAGGCGGGACAGGGGGCCAACGAGCAGTACTTC
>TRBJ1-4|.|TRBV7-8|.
CASSPGRVGTAQVEKLFF
TGTGCCAGCAGCCCAGGGAGGGTTGGCACTGCCCAGGTAGAAAAACTGTTTTTT
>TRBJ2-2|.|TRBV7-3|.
CASSLVPGTGELFF
TGTGCCAGCAGCTTAGTCCCCGGGACCGGGGAGCTGTTTTTT
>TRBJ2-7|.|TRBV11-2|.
CASSPLSNEQYF
TGTGCCAGCAGCCCACTGAGTAACGAGCAGTACTTC
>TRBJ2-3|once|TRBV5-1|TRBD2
CASRLAGGPGDTQYF
TGCGCCAGCAGACTAGCGGGGGGGCCTGGAGATACGCAGTATTTT
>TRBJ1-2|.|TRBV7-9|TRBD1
CASSLGAGGYGYTF
TGTGCCAGCAGCTTAGGTGCAGGGGGCTATGGCTACACCTTC
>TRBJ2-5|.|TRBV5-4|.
CASSPSGTLRETQYF
TGTGCCAGCAGTCCCTCTGGGACATTAAGGGAGACCCAGTACTTC
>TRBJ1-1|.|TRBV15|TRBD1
CATSRLGQGIFAEAFF
TGTGCCACCAGCAGGTTGGGACAGGGTATTTTCGCTGAAGCTTTCTTT
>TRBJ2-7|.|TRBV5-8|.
CASSFLGHSSYEQYF
TGTGCCAGCAGCTTCTTGGGACACTCCTCCTACGAGCAGTACTTC
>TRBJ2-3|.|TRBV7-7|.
CASSLGRSGTDTQYF
TGTGCTAGCAGCTTAGGCCGCTCGGGCACAGATACGCAGTATTTT
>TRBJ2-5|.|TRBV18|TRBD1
CASSPPGPGGLETQYF
TGTGCCAGCTCACCACCGGGACCAGGGGGCTTGGAGACCCAGTACTTC
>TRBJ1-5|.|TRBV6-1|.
CASSATGEARSQPQHF
TGTGCCAGCAGTGCGACCGGGGAGGCCCGGAGTCAGCCCCAGCATTTT
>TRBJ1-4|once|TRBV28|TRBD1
CASSLDRAGEKLFF
TGTGCCAGCAGTTTAGACAGGGCAGGAGAAAAACTGTTTTTT
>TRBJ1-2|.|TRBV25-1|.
CASSDDRWQGYTF
TGTGCCAGCAGTGACGACAGGTGGCAGGGCTACACCTTC
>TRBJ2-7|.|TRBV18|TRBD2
CASSPGLAARVFEQYF
TGTGCCAGCTCACCGGGACTAGCCGCCCGGGTGTTCGAGCAGTACTTC
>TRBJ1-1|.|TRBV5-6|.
CASSLKPSTVQEAFF
TGTGCCAGCAGCCTTAAACCATCCACGGTACAGGAAGCTTTCTTT